These T cell receptor beta chains were read from a single sample in a study of cytomegalovirus exposure and HLA in healthy donors. The table came from immunoSEQ multiplex PCR; TCRdb's copy has only in-frame clones and leaves some out. The table shows some 170,000 clones, with more than 75% occurring only once. Sequencing was carried out using PBMCs. The receptors derive from a man aged 18 to 29 in good health and CMV-seropositive. CDR3s include the opening cysteine and the closing phenylalanine or tryptophan. The D gene is left open where the match is weak. Only part of the rows carry a size: once, few, many, or a class if the clone is expanded.

j_call clone_size d_call v_call cdr3_aa cdr3_nt
TRBJ2-1 NA NA TRBV7-3 CASSPGTGNEQFF TGTGCCAGCAGCCCCGGGACTGGCAATGAGCAGTTCTTC
TRBJ1-2 NA NA TRBV4-3 CASSSLVGGFYGYTF TGCGCCAGCAGCTCACTAGTGGGGGGATTCTATGGCTACACCTTC
TRBJ1-2 NA NA TRBV28 CASSSPVNYGYTF TGTGCCAGCAGTTCCCCGGTTAACTATGGCTACACCTTC
TRBJ1-1 NA NA TRBV27 CASSLSGGGWTEAFF TGTGCCAGCAGTTTATCGGGGGGGGGCTGGACTGAAGCTTTCTTT
TRBJ2-5 few NA TRBV19 CASSIGGSQETQYF TGTGCCAGTAGTATAGGTGGCAGCCAAGAGACCCAGTACTTC
TRBJ1-6 once TRBD1 TRBV19 CASITPQSEDRDPYSDNSPLHF TGTGCCAGTATTACTCCTCAAAGTGAGGACAGGGACCCCTATTCGGATAATTCACCCCTCCACTTT
TRBJ1-5 NA NA TRBV7-9 CASSLGEAPSDF TGTGCCAGCAGCTTAGGAGAAGCCCCCTCGGATTTT
TRBJ2-7 NA NA TRBV27 CASSLTGLTTGQYF TGTGCCAGCAGTTTAACGGGACTCACAACAGGGCAGTACTTC
TRBJ2-6 NA NA TRBV19 CASSEVASGANVLTF TGTGCCAGTAGTGAGGTAGCGTCTGGGGCCAACGTCCTGACTTTC
TRBJ2-2 NA TRBD2 TRBV13 CASSLGSSGETGELFF TGTGCCAGCAGCTTAGGGTCGAGCGGGGAGACCGGGGAGCTGTTTTTT
TRBJ2-7 NA NA TRBV29-1 CSVVYGSHEQYF TGCAGCGTTGTGTACGGGAGCCACGAGCAGTACTTC
TRBJ2-7 NA NA TRBV6-5 CASSYAYGKPYEQYF TGTGCCAGCAGTTACGCTTACGGGAAGCCCTACGAGCAGTACTTC
TRBJ2-2 NA NA TRBV13 CASSVARERELFF TGTGCCAGCAGCGTGGCCCGGGAGAGGGAGCTGTTTTTT
TRBJ1-2 NA NA TRBV29-1 CSVEDDGYTF TGCAGCGTTGAAGACGATGGCTACACCTTC
TRBJ1-2 NA NA TRBV2 CAGTGYEDGYTF TGTGCGGGAACAGGGTATGAGGATGGCTACACCTTC
TRBJ1-4 NA TRBD1 TRBV6-6 CASSSPGQGAREKLFF TGTGCCAGCAGTTCACCGGGACAGGGGGCGAGGGAAAAACTGTTTTTT
TRBJ2-1 NA TRBD1 TRBV6-7 CASSTWDRGCNEQFF TGTGCCAGCTCGACTTGGGACAGGGGCTGCAATGAGCAGTTCTTC
TRBJ2-1 NA NA TRBV25-1 CASSRSGPYNEQFF TGTGCCAGCAGTAGGAGCGGGCCATACAATGAGCAGTTCTTC
TRBJ2-7 NA TRBD1 TRBV6-1 CASSPGQGPSEQYF TGTGCCAGCAGCCCTGGACAGGGGCCCTCCGAGCAGTACTTC
TRBJ2-1 NA NA TRBV4-3 CASSRGGGNGLGGEQFF TGCGCCAGCAGCCGAGGGGGGGGGAACGGACTCGGCGGTGAGCAGTTCTTC
TRBJ2-1 NA NA TRBV7-6 CASSLGGPLRGMGEQFF TGTGCCAGCAGCTTAGGCGGGCCTCTTCGGGGGATGGGTGAGCAGTTCTTC
TRBJ2-1 NA TRBD2 TRBV7-9 CASSPPGGNEQFF TGTGCCAGCAGCCCCCCCGGGGGGAATGAGCAGTTCTTC
TRBJ1-1 NA NA TRBV4-1 CASSQAPTGSTEAFF TGCGCCAGCAGCCAAGCCCCGACAGGAAGCACTGAAGCTTTCTTT
TRBJ1-1 NA NA TRBV5-6 CASSLGGLNTEAFF TGTGCCAGCAGCTTGGGAGGGTTGAACACTGAAGCTTTCTTT
TRBJ2-3 NA NA TRBV5-4 CASSLEPTSTDTQYF TGTGCCAGCAGCTTGGAACCCACTAGCACAGATACGCAGTATTTT
TRBJ1-2 NA NA TRBV28 CASTLDRLRGYTF TGTGCCAGCACCCTCGACAGGCTTCGGGGCTACACCTTC
TRBJ2-1 NA NA TRBV28 CASSLRDFKSNTNEQFF TGTGCCAGCAGTTTACGCGACTTTAAATCTAACACCAATGAGCAGTTCTTC
TRBJ2-2 NA NA TRBV29-1 CSAGGGELFF TGCAGCGCCGGGGGCGGGGAGCTGTTTTTT
TRBJ2-2 NA TRBD1 TRBV15 CATSRVNRGHGRNTGELFF TGTGCCACCAGCAGAGTTAACAGGGGGCACGGTCGTAACACCGGGGAGCTGTTTTTT
TRBJ1-1 NA NA TRBV10-3 CATRTEMNTEAFF TGTGCCACCCGGACAGAGATGAACACTGAAGCTTTCTTT
TRBJ1-4 NA TRBD1 TRBV27 CASSSPGTGGGKLFF TGTGCCAGCAGTTCTCCCGGGACAGGGGGCGGGAAACTGTTTTTT
TRBJ2-7 NA TRBD1 TRBV5-4 CASSLEGAGYEQYF TGTGCCAGCAGCTTGGAGGGGGCCGGTTACGAGCAGTACTTC
TRBJ1-1 NA NA TRBV28 CASSLGRGGFF TGTGCCAGCAGTTTAGGCCGGGGGGGTTTCTTT
TRBJ2-6 NA NA TRBV7-9 CASSLGGVSGANVLTF TGTGCCAGCAGCTTAGGGGGCGTCTCTGGGGCCAACGTCCTGACTTTC
TRBJ2-1 NA NA TRBV5-6 CASSLGTPYNEQFF TGTGCCAGCAGCTTGGGGACACCCTACAATGAGCAGTTCTTC
TRBJ1-2 once NA TRBV30 CACPSRGGGYTF TGTGCCTGCCCTAGTAGGGGCGGTGGCTACACCTTC
TRBJ1-2 NA NA TRBV13 CASSLPPDGYTF TGTGCCAGCAGCCTACCCCCCGATGGCTACACCTTC
TRBJ2-2 once NA TRBV5-1 CASSLAVAILGDTGELFF TGCGCCAGCAGCTTGGCCGTAGCGATTTTGGGAGACACCGGGGAGCTGTTTTTT
TRBJ2-1 NA NA TRBV11-1 CASNSLIGGAYNEQFF TGTGCCAGCAACTCACTAATTGGCGGAGCTTACAATGAGCAGTTCTTC
TRBJ1-1 NA TRBD1 TRBV5-1 CASSLWTGVEAFF TGCGCCAGCAGCCTTTGGACAGGGGTTGAAGCTTTCTTT
TRBJ2-5 NA TRBD1 TRBV6-1 CASRGRGIWETQYF TGTGCCAGCAGAGGCAGGGGGATCTGGGAGACCCAGTACTTC
TRBJ1-1 NA NA TRBV19 CASSILPGNTEAFF TGTGCCAGTAGTATTCTTCCAGGGAACACTGAAGCTTTCTTT
TRBJ1-5 NA TRBD1 TRBV5-1 CASSLGQGGQPQHF TGCGCCAGCAGCTTGGGACAGGGGGGTCAGCCCCAGCATTTT
TRBJ2-5 NA NA TRBV13 CASSPVSTRPETQYF TGTGCCAGCAGCCCCGTGTCAACTAGGCCGGAGACCCAGTACTTC
TRBJ1-5 NA TRBD1 TRBV28 CASSLGQGNQPQHF TGTGCCAGCAGTTTGGGACAGGGGAATCAGCCCCAGCATTTT
TRBJ2-3 NA TRBD2 TRBV7-2 CASSLTSGRGDTQYF TGTGCCAGCAGCCTGACTAGCGGTCGGGGAGATACGCAGTATTTT
TRBJ2-3 once TRBD1 TRBV7-2 CASSLRAGTGGSDTQYF TGTGCCAGCAGCTTAAGGGCCGGGACAGGGGGATCAGATACGCAGTATTTT
TRBJ1-3 NA NA TRBV9 CASSVEGLGNTIYF TGTGCCAGCAGCGTAGAAGGACTTGGAAACACCATATATTTT
TRBJ1-6 NA NA TRBV19 CASSMPPKGEGDSPLHF TGTGCCAGTAGTATGCCCCCCAAAGGGGAGGGAGACTCACCCCTCCACTTT
TRBJ2-7 NA TRBD1 TRBV10-3 CAISSDRGHVYEQYF TGTGCCATCAGCTCAGACAGGGGGCACGTCTACGAGCAGTACTTC
TRBJ1-1 once TRBD1 TRBV5-1 CASSSRQGTTEAFF TGCGCCAGCAGTTCAAGACAGGGCACGACTGAAGCTTTCTTT
TRBJ2-7 NA NA TRBV29-1 CSVGVTYEQYF TGCAGCGTTGGAGTGACCTACGAGCAGTACTTC
TRBJ1-5 NA NA TRBV19 CASRWQFNQPQHF TGTGCCAGTAGATGGCAGTTTAATCAGCCCCAGCATTTT
TRBJ1-4 few NA TRBV5-1 CASSPDSLEVFF TGCGCCAGCAGCCCGGACTCCTTGGAGGTGTTTTTT
TRBJ2-1 NA TRBD2 TRBV13 CASSLTSGGDNEQFF TGTGCCAGCAGCTTGACTAGCGGGGGGGACAATGAGCAGTTCTTC
TRBJ2-3 NA TRBD2 TRBV11-1 CASSLAGGRTDTQYF TGTGCCAGCAGCCTTGCGGGGGGGCGGACAGATACGCAGTATTTT
TRBJ2-1 few TRBD1 TRBV19 CASSIGTGDYNEQFF TGTGCCAGTAGTATTGGGACAGGGGACTACAATGAGCAGTTCTTC
TRBJ2-1 once TRBD2 TRBV4-1 CASSRGTTSYNEQFF TGCGCCAGCAGCCGCGGGACTACCTCCTACAATGAGCAGTTCTTC